The T cell receptor (beta chain) described here comes from a study of patients and donors after allogeneic stem cell transplantation (dated by TCRdb to between 2020 and 2021). There are many counts of this clonotype. Its antigen remains unidentified. The input lacks base qualities; no much larger clone sits a single base away. V is shortened by 7 bases, J by 0 bases, and the region joining them spans 7 bases. From cysteine to phenylalanine, the CDR3 is 11 amino acids long. The sequence is cut down to CDR3 DNA, 33 bases in frame from base 1. From a lookup of the germline V gene (reference sequence), CDR1 and CDR2 are GTSNPN and SVGIG. Receptor amplification or capture employed RT-PCR. Sequenced using a NextSeq 550. In-frame beta chains were kept once TCRdb had trimmed the public reads at Q25 with fastp and called clones with MiXCR. Rows matching on CDR3 protein sequence are summarized as one entry with the most common DNA and genes. This sample holds about 230,000 distinct CDR3 sequences; around 14% were observed only once. Around 10% of the sample belongs to the ten largest clones.

Sequenced input: blood, either unsorted or a sorted T cell fraction (not recorded which). The TCR originated in a human donor who was either an allogeneic HSCT recipient or a stem cell or donor lymphocyte infusion donor (not recorded which). It is not recorded whose cells these are; they may come from a transplant donor. Recombination linked TRBV30 to TRBJ2-7; no confident D gene assignment can be made. The base sequence is TGTGCCTTTCGGACCTCCTACGAGCAGTACTTC. The translation is CAFRTSYEQYF.